This TCR beta chain appears in the sequencing data of a study of CD8 T cells in Susac syndrome. Background on the study: Patients with Susac syndrome, at blood draw, were therapy-naive, on corticosteroids, or on intravenous immunoglobulin alone. Study-level findings and limits: TCR sequencing and HLA analysis covered a relatively small number of individuals.

TCR beta sequencing was performed on blood CD8+ and CD4+ T cells. The germline V gene encodes CDR1 LGHDT and CDR2 YNNKEL (reference sequence). The CDR3 has 13 amino acids. The ends were cut back, 2 bases at V and 5 bases at J, with 9 bases in the middle. RNA amounts of roughly 0.45 to 1 ug underwent reverse transcription with random hexamers. Amplification of TCR beta CDR3 by immunoSEQ multiplex PCR spanned 54 Vbeta and 13 Jbeta. One entry per CDR3 protein results from TCRdb running MiXCR on the immunoSEQ multiplex PCR reads. The sample gives under 95,000 distinct CDR3 sequences, roughly 94% of which show up once; about 0.28% is in the top ten. Comment on this clonotype: The antigen remains unidentified.

Material: CD4+ T cells from PBMCs. V gene TRBV3-1 combines with J gene TRBJ1-1; no clear D. The sequence was obtained from a human donor with Susac syndrome. CDR3 amino acids: CASSQIRETEAFF. CDR3 in DNA: TGTGCCAGCAGCCAAATAAGGGAAACTGAAGCTTTCTTT. Full variable domain (rest looked up from reference TRBV3-1 and TRBJ1-1): DTAVSQTPKYLVTQMGNDKSIKCEQNLGHDTMYWYKQDSKKFLKIMFSYNNKELIINETVPNRFSPKSPDKAHLNLHINSLELGDSAVYFCASSQIRETEAFFGQGTRLTVV.